The next 21 T cell receptor beta chains were all read from a single sample in a study of blood T cell repertoires in COVID-19 (dated by TCRdb to about 2020). The receptor library was made with the immunoSEQ multiplex PCR assay. TCRdb stores this immuneACCESS table with in-frame sequences only. Part of the clones is absent; in the studies checked, under half of the shortfall reflects unresolved V genes, and no reason is known for the rest. This sample holds about 310,000 clones; 70% to 90% were observed only once. 7.8% of the sample is in the top ten clones. The sequenced material came from peripheral blood. These receptors originate from a woman between 50 and 59 years old who had recovered from COVID-19.

The genes are TRBV7-9 and TRBJ2-5; 9 bases are shared with TRBD2. V lost 7 bases and J lost 5; bases outside the gene matches: 8. The CDR3 contains 14 residues. Per the germline V gene, CDR1 is SEHNR and CDR2 is FQNEAQ (reference sequence). CDR3 DNA: TGTGCCAGCACCGTAGCGGGAGCAGGCGAGACCCAGTACTTC. This codes for CASTVAGAGETQYF.

The chain recombines TRBV5-6 with TRBJ2-7, with 10 bases matching TRBD1. The length of the CDR3 is 14 residues. The V segment lost 0 bases and the J segment 7 bases; nucleotides outside the gene matches: 4. Germline V gives CDR1 SGHDT, CDR2 YYEEEE. CDR3 region: CASSLGQGASEQYF. CDR3 DNA sequence: TGTGCCAGCAGCTTGGGACAGGGGGCGTCTGAGCAGTACTTC.

This clone was counted a few times. The rearrangement uses TRBV7-6 and TRBJ2-1, with D unresolved. Trimming shortened V by 5 bases and J by 4 bases, and 12 bases separated the two germline ends. The CDR3 length is 14 residues. CDR1 and CDR2 (germline): SGHVS, FNYEAQ. For the CDR3, the DNA is TGTGCCAGCAGCCCCCCAGACTGGTACAATGAGCAGTTCTTC. Translation gives CASSPPDWYNEQFF. The whole variable domain, filled in from reference TRBV7-6 and TRBJ2-1, reads GAGVSQSPRYKVTKRGQDVALRCDPISGHVSLYWYRQALGQGPEFLTYFNYEAQQDKSGLPNDRFSAERPEGSISTLTIQRTEQRDSAMYRCASSPPDWYNEQFFGPGTRLTVL.

CDR3 residues: CASSQDRETVFTDTQYF. As DNA, the CDR3 is TGCGCCAGCAGCCAAGACCGCGAGACAGTCTTCACAGATACGCAGTATTTT. V usage is TRBV4-3 and J usage is TRBJ2-3; TRBD1 is a possible D gene (5 bases). Germline V CDR1 and CDR2: LGHNA, YSLEER. Trimming took 0 bases from V and 2 from J, leaving 15 bases between them. The CDR3 length is 17 residues.

This rearrangement joins TRBV18 to TRBJ2-3; D is uncertain. Trimming removed 3 bases at V and 0 bases at J, with 7 bases between. The CDR3 has 14 residues. From germline, CDR1 is KGHSH and CDR2 LQKENI. For the CDR3, the DNA is TGTGCCAGCTCACCGGCGGCTAGCACAGATACGCAGTATTTT. Protein: CASSPAASTDTQYF.

The genes are TRBV11-2 and TRBJ1-4; TRBD1 is a possible D gene (6 bases). This CDR3 is built from 13 residues. The V gene's germline CDR1 is SGHAT and CDR2 FQNNGV. V lost 1 base and J lost 7, with 7 bases in between. The CDR3: CASSLAGAEKLFF. The CDR3 DNA reads TGTGCCAGCAGCTTAGCAGGGGCTGAAAAACTGTTTTTT.

The V gene is TRBV6-5, the J gene TRBJ2-7; TRBD2 might be the D (6 bases). The CDR3 consists of 13 residues. Deletions cut 0 bases from V and 6 bases from J, with 9 bases between. Germline assignment: CDR1 MNHEY and CDR2 SVGAGI. The CDR3 sequence: CASSYSLGGEQYF. The CDR3 DNA follows: TGTGCCAGCAGTTACTCTCTGGGAGGCGAGCAGTACTTC.

The J gene is TRBJ1-1, the V gene TRBV5-4; possible D gene TRBD1, 6 bases. The V and J ends lost 4 bases and 0 bases respectively, with 16 bases between them. The CDR3 length is 16 residues. From germline, CDR1 is SGHNT and CDR2 YYREEE (reference sequence). CDR3 region: CASSPQGQAVNTEAFF. CDR3 DNA sequence: TGTGCCAGCAGCCCACAGGGACAAGCGGTGAACACTGAAGCTTTCTTT.

The chain joins TRBV9 to TRBJ1-5; 11 bases map to TRBD1. Looked up from germline, CDR1 is SGDLS and CDR2 is YYNGEE. CDR3 size: 14 residues. J was trimmed by 5 bases and V by 3 bases; bases with no gene match: 1. The CDR3 protein is CASSGTGGDQPQHF. The CDR3 DNA reads TGTGCCAGCAGCGGGACAGGGGGCGATCAGCCCCAGCATTTT. Based on the CDR3 plus reference TRBV9 and TRBJ1-5, the full variable domain is DSGVTQTPKHLITATGQRVTLRCSPRSGDLSVYWYQQSLDQGLQFLIQYYNGEERAKGNILERFSAQQFPDLHSELNLSSLELGDSALYFCASSGTGGDQPQHFGDGTRLSIL.

The chain carries TRBV19 and TRBJ1-6; D remains ambiguous. The V and J ends lost 6 bases and 8 bases respectively, with 11 bases between them. Germline CDR1 LNHDA, CDR2 SQIVND (reference sequence). The CDR3 spans 13 residues. The CDR3 DNA reads as TGTGCCAGTAGCGATCTCGGTGATTCACCCCTCCACTTT. Amino acids: CASSDLGDSPLHF.

Points on this clone: Other DNA sequences in this specimen translate into the identical CDR3. V and J are TRBV28 and TRBJ1-1; 7 nucleotides agree with TRBD1. V shed 3 bases, J shed 0 bases, and the junction held 1 base outside the gene matches. Germline CDR1 reads MDHEN; CDR2 reads SYDVKM. The CDR3 loop spans 14 amino acids. CDR3 in DNA: TGTGCCAGCAGTTTGGGACAGATGAACACTGAAGCTTTCTTT. This translates into CASSLGQMNTEAFF.

The V gene is TRBV29-1, the J gene TRBJ1-5; D remains ambiguous. Per germline, CDR1 SQVTM and CDR2 ANQGSEA. V lost 0 bases to trimming and J lost 6 bases, with 9 bases between them. The CDR3 covers 13 residues. CDR3 residues: CSVEEKRGQPQHF. DNA for the CDR3: TGCAGCGTTGAAGAGAAAAGAGGTCAGCCCCAGCATTTT.

V gene TRBV5-6 combines with J gene TRBJ2-7, with D possibly matching TRBD1 (6 bases). Germline V gene sequence: CDR1 SGHDT, CDR2 YYEEEE. The V end was cut by 4 bases, the J end by 3 bases, with 14 bases between. The length of the CDR3 is 14 residues. The CDR3 DNA follows: TGTGCCAGCAGCCTTGGGGGCAGTTTCTACGAGCAGTACTTC. It yields the protein CASSLGGSFYEQYF. The full variable domain, with the rest looked up from reference TRBV5-6 and TRBJ2-7, is DAGVTQSPTHLIKTRGQQVTLRCSPKSGHDTVSWYQQALGQGPQFIFQYYEEEERQRGNFPDRFSGHQFPNYSSELNVNALLLGDSALYLCASSLGGSFYEQYFGPGTRLTVT.

V gene TRBV13 combines with J gene TRBJ1-3; TRBD1 matches at 7 bases. This CDR3 has 18 amino acids. Trimming took 6 bases from V and 0 from J; bases not matched to a gene: 14. From germline, CDR1 is PRHDT and CDR2 FYEKMQ (reference sequence). Here the CDR3 DNA reads TGTGCCAGCAGTTCAGAACTCACAGGGGAATTCTCTGGAAACACCATATATTTT. Protein sequence: CASSSELTGEFSGNTIYF. Full variable domain (missing parts from reference TRBV13 and TRBJ1-3): AAGVIQSPRHLIKEKRETATLKCYPIPRHDTVYWYQQGPGQDPQFLISFYEKMQSDKGSIPDRFSAQQFSDYHSELNMSSLELGDSALYFCASSSELTGEFSGNTIYFGEGSWLTVV.

The V and J genes are TRBV7-6 and TRBJ2-7; 16 nucleotides line up with TRBD2. J was trimmed by 7 bases and V by 5 bases; bases with no gene match: 5. CDR3 length: 15 amino acids. The germline gives CDR1 SGHVS, CDR2 FNYEAQ. CDR3 sequence: CASSPGTSGGEEQYF. The CDR3 DNA follows: TGTGCCAGCAGCCCAGGGACTAGCGGGGGGGAGGAGCAGTACTTC.

The chain links TRBV7-8 to TRBJ1-4; TRBD1 matches 7 bases. CDR1 SGHVS and CDR2 FQNEAQ come from the germline V gene. The CDR3 has 15 residues. Losses at the gene ends were 1 base for V and 7 bases for J; bases not matched to a gene: 6. For the CDR3, the DNA is TGTGCCAGCAGCTTAGAGCTCACAGGGGCTGAAAAACTGTTTTTT. This translates into CASSLELTGAEKLFF.

The chain carries TRBV28 and TRBJ2-3; TRBD2 aligns across 10 bases. This CDR3 is built from 16 residues. Germline trimming cut 5 bases from V and 12 bases from J; bases unmatched to any gene: 17. Per the germline V gene, CDR1 is MDHEN and CDR2 is SYDVKM. CDR3 bases: TGTGCCAGCAGTCCATGGGGTACTAGCGGGAACCTTTTTCAGTATTTT. Amino acid sequence: CASSPWGTSGNLFQYF.

This clone came up a few times. The J gene is TRBJ1-2, the V gene TRBV28, with a weak D call TRBD1 (6 bases). This CDR3 is 14 amino acids long. V gave up 7 bases and J gave up 7 bases, with 19 bases separating them. Germline CDR1 is MDHEN and CDR2 is SYDVKM. The CDR3 region is CASTQGQGYSGYTF. The CDR3 nucleotides read TGTGCCAGCACCCAGGGCCAGGGGTATAGTGGCTACACCTTC.

V and J are TRBV7-9 and TRBJ1-1; 10 bases fit TRBD1. Looked up from germline, CDR1 is SEHNR and CDR2 is FQNEAQ (reference sequence). Germline trimming cut 2 bases from V and 11 bases from J; bases unmatched to any gene: 11. The CDR3 extends over 15 amino acids. The CDR3 DNA reads TGTGCCAGCAGCTTATATGGGGACAGGGGAAATCGGGCTTTCTTT. Its translation: CASSLYGDRGNRAFF. Using reference TRBV7-9 and TRBJ1-1 for the parts outside the CDR3, the full variable domain is DTGVSQNPRHKITKRGQNVTFRCDPISEHNRLYWYRQTLGQGPEFLTYFQNEAQLEKSRLLSDRFSAERPKGSFSTLEIQRTEQGDSAMYLCASSLYGDRGNRAFFGQGTRLTVV.

The chain couples TRBV28 to TRBJ1-5, with D unclear. The CDR3 is made up of 13 amino acids. Looked up from germline, CDR1 is MDHEN and CDR2 is SYDVKM. Deletions cut 3 bases from V and 0 bases from J, with 3 bases between. As DNA, the CDR3 is TGTGCCAGCAGTTTTAATAGCAATCAGCCCCAGCATTTT. Translated: CASSFNSNQPQHF.

The CDR3 loop is CAWSVAGGTDTQYF. Here the CDR3 DNA reads TGTGCCTGGAGTGTAGCGGGGGGCACAGATACGCAGTATTTT. This chain links TRBV30 with TRBJ2-3; 8 nucleotides match TRBD2. This CDR3 region has 14 residues. V gave up 0 bases and J gave up 1 base; unmatched junction bases: 0. The germline V gene has CDR1 GTSNPN and CDR2 SVGIG (reference sequence).